In its sample, the clone carrying this T cell receptor (beta chain) was seen a few times. The antigen is undetermined. The authors produced TCR alpha and TCR beta cDNA libraries with sample barcodes and UMIs by 5'RACE using constant-segment primers. TCRdb called the 5' RACE reads again in MiXCR, with one record for every CDR3 protein. The sample lists roughly 620,000 distinct CDR3 sequences; about 20% were seen once. The data are from a study of T-cell memory formation after mild COVID-19. About the research overall: Across donors, TCR clusters were largely donor specific. Study outcomes and limitations: CD4+ bias marked clones expanding day 15 to 37, unlike balanced contracting clones.

Per germline, CDR1 SGDLS and CDR2 YYNGEE. The CDR3 runs 15 residues. V shed 0 bases and J shed 0 bases, with 9 bases lying between them. What was sequenced was PBMCs or a T cell subset sorted from them (not recorded which). This clonotype originated in an adult woman who had mild COVID-19 (a few samples of this study predate the infection). Cell type and time point are not known. This chain joins TRBV9 and TRBJ1-2; D not resolved. CDR3: CASSVGPGSNYGYTF. The CDR3 coding sequence is TGTGCCAGCAGCGTAGGCCCGGGGTCTAACTATGGCTACACCTTC.